The 21 T cell receptor beta chains presented below share a single source sample, sequenced in a study of pediatric ulcerative colitis. Rectal tissue came from one to two pinch biopsies taken at colonoscopy. Sequencing was performed with immunoSEQ multiplex PCR; in TCRdb, only in-frame clones are kept and a portion is missing. The profile shows around 13,000 clones, 70% to 80% of them singletons. Sequencing used gut tissue. These receptors originate from a boy aged 5 to 17 who was a control in a study of pediatric ulcerative colitis.

In its sample, this clone was seen a few times. The chain is built from TRBV19 and TRBJ1-4; 7 bases match TRBD1. Germline V gene sequence: CDR1 LNHDA, CDR2 SQIVND (reference sequence). The CDR3 runs to 15 residues. The V and J ends lost 3 bases and 7 bases, in that order; junction bases with no gene match: 8. The CDR3 protein is CASSMGAGGVEKLFF. The CDR3 nucleotides are TGTGCCAGTAGTATGGGAGCAGGGGGAGTTGAAAAACTGTTTTTT.

V usage is TRBV5-1 and J usage is TRBJ1-4; 9 bases are shared with TRBD1. Germline CDR1 reads SGHRS; CDR2 reads YFSETQ. V lost 3 bases to trimming and J lost 7 bases; unmatched junction nucleotides: 13. CDR3 length: 17 residues. CDR3 bases: TGCGCCAGCAGCTACAATACAGGGGGCGGATCGAGTGAAAAACTGTTTTTT. The encoded protein is CASSYNTGGGSSEKLFF.

The chain couples TRBV10-3 to TRBJ2-1; 11 bases agree with TRBD2. The CDR3 has 17 amino acids. Germline-derived CDR1 and CDR2 are ENHRY and SYGVKD. After removal of 7 bases from V and 6 bases from J, the junction contained 14 bases not matched to a gene. The CDR3 protein is CAITKTSGSFGGNEQFF. In DNA, the CDR3 is TGTGCCATCACTAAAACTAGCGGGAGCTTCGGTGGCAATGAGCAGTTCTTC.

The chain joins TRBV11-3 to TRBJ2-5; 9 positions agree with TRBD2. Trimming removed 5 bases from V and 2 bases from J; junction bases left unmatched: 9. This CDR3 has 16 amino acids. The V gene's germline CDR1 is SGHNT and CDR2 YENEEA. The CDR3: CASSPLAGRGQETQYF. In DNA form, the CDR3 reads TGTGCCAGCAGCCCTCTAGCGGGAAGGGGGCAAGAGACCCAGTACTTC.

V usage is TRBV30 and J usage is TRBJ2-7; D uncertain. Germline V gene sequence: CDR1 GTSNPN, CDR2 SVGIG (reference sequence). The germline V and J ends were trimmed by 3 bases and 7 bases, with 16 bases remaining between them. The CDR3 totals 13 residues. The CDR3 loop is CAWRGQAVGEQYV. The DNA for the CDR3 is TGTGCCTGGAGGGGCCAGGCGGTCGGGGAGCAGTACGTC.

The genes are TRBV11-1 and TRBJ2-5; D possibly corresponds to TRBD2 (6 bases). CDR3 length: 13 residues. Trimming left V 6 bases short and J 7 bases short, with 15 bases between. CDR1 SGHAT and CDR2 FQDESV come from the germline V gene (reference sequence). The CDR3, as DNA: TGTGCCAGCAGGGGTCGGGGGTTCGGGACCCAGTACTTC. The encoded protein is CASRGRGFGTQYF.

The genes are TRBV6-5 and TRBJ2-1; TRBD2 matches at 8 bases. The CDR3 is 15 residues long. The V gene's germline CDR1 is MNHEY and CDR2 SVGAGI. V was pared by 6 bases and J by 4 bases, with 8 bases of the junction left unmatched. In DNA form, the CDR3 reads TGTGCCAGCAGAATGATTAGCGGGAAGTACAATGAGCAGTTCTTC. This encodes CASRMISGKYNEQFF.

The DNA of the CDR3 is TGCGCCAGCAGCTTGGAAGGGACAGGGGGCTGGGAGACTGAAGCTTTCTTT. This gives the protein CASSLEGTGGWETEAFF. The chain links TRBV5-1 to TRBJ1-1; TRBD1 agrees at 12 bases. The CDR3 spans 17 residues. In germline, CDR1 is SGHRS, CDR2 YFSETQ. V lost 0 bases, J lost 5 bases, and 8 bases stayed unmatched.

This clone has a single count. The chain joins TRBV19 to TRBJ1-1; 8 positions agree with TRBD1. The CDR3 length is 13 residues. Germline lookup yields CDR1 LNHDA and CDR2 SQIVND (reference sequence). V shed 9 bases and J 5 bases; nucleotides not matched to a gene: 8. The DNA for the CDR3 is TGTGCCAGCCTTCGGACAGGGCGGACTGAAGCTTTCTTT. Translation gives CASLRTGRTEAFF.

CDR3 in DNA: TGTGCCAGCAGCCAGGTCCGGGGTGGCACCGGGGAGCTGTTTTTT. Protein product: CASSQVRGGTGELFF. The chain couples TRBV6-6 to TRBJ2-2, with D possibly matching TRBD2 (5 bases). V was clipped by 6 bases and J by 4 bases, with 15 bases between them. This CDR3 region has 15 residues. Germline V gives CDR1 MNHNY, CDR2 SVGAGI (reference sequence).

This rearrangement joins TRBV11-1 to TRBJ1-1; D gene uncertain. This CDR3 contains 14 residues. The V end lost 4 bases, the J end lost 4 bases, and 13 bases lay between the germline ends. CDR1 is SGHAT, CDR2 FQDESV, per germline (reference sequence). The CDR3 is CASSYNLDSTEAFF. The CDR3 coding sequence is TGTGCCAGCAGCTATAACCTTGATAGCACTGAAGCTTTCTTT.

CDR3 sequence (DNA): TGTGCCAGCAGTTTATTTGGCCCCAGGGTGGATACGCAGTATTTT. Amino acids: CASSLFGPRVDTQYF. This sequence joins TRBV27 and TRBJ2-3, with D tentatively TRBD1 (5 bases). Germline CDR1 is MNHEY and CDR2 is SMNVEV (reference sequence). The germline V and J ends were trimmed by 1 base and 6 bases, with 14 bases remaining between them. There are 15 residues in the CDR3.

This clone was seen a few times. The V and J genes are TRBV28 and TRBJ2-1; 11 nucleotides line up with TRBD1. V lost 4 bases, J lost 5 bases, and 4 bases stayed unmatched. Germline CDR1 is MDHEN and CDR2 is SYDVKM. The CDR3 loop spans 15 amino acids. The CDR3 coding sequence is TGTGCCAGCAGTTCCCCGGGACAGGGGGACAATGAGCAGTTCTTC. This codes for CASSSPGQGDNEQFF.

This clone was detected only once. The chain is built from TRBV7-3 and TRBJ2-1; 9 bases align to TRBD2. Per germline, CDR1 SGHTA and CDR2 FQGTGA. V lost 4 bases and J lost 0; bases outside the gene matches: 4. The CDR3 covers 16 residues. CDR3 nucleotide sequence: TGTGCCAGCAGCTCCAATAGCGGGAGCTCCTACAATGAGCAGTTCTTC. It specifies CASSSNSGSSYNEQFF. The variable domain in full, completed from reference TRBV7-3 and TRBJ2-1, reads GAGVSQTPSNKVTEKGKYVELRCDPISGHTALYWYRQSLGQGPEFLIYFQGTGAADDSGLPNDRFFAVRPEGSVSTLKIQRTERGDSAVYLCASSSNSGSSYNEQFFGPGTRLTVL.

This clone was picked up one time. This sequence joins TRBV6-6 and TRBJ1-3; 9 bases are shared with TRBD1. The length of the CDR3 is 16 residues. Germline V gene lookup returns CDR1 MNHNY and CDR2 SVGAGI (reference sequence). The junction had 2 bases not matched to a gene; V was cut back by 2 bases and J by 0 bases. The CDR3 DNA is TGTGCCAGCAGTTACCAACAGGGGGCCTCTGGAAACACCATATATTTT. Amino acid sequence: CASSYQQGASGNTIYF.

This clone was seen only once. This chain joins TRBV7-2 and TRBJ2-3, with D uncertain. There are 14 residues in the CDR3. Trimming took off 3 bases at V and 0 bases at J, with 7 bases between the two ends. Germline CDR1 reads SGHTA; CDR2 reads FQGNSA. The DNA for the CDR3 is TGTGCCAGCAGCTTGGCAGCTAGCACAGATACGCAGTATTTT. Encoded protein: CASSLAASTDTQYF.

V gene TRBV19 combines with J gene TRBJ1-5; D call uncertain. The CDR3 is made up of 13 amino acids. V shed 3 bases and J shed 6 bases, with 9 bases lying between them. Per germline, CDR1 LNHDA and CDR2 SQIVND (reference sequence). Written as DNA, the CDR3 is TGTGCCAGTAGTATCACGGCGATTCAGCCCCAGCATTTT. It specifies CASSITAIQPQHF.

This chain connects TRBV2 to TRBJ1-1, with D uncertain. The length of the CDR3 is 14 residues. Germline CDR1 and CDR2: SNHLY and FYNNEI. V was trimmed by 2 bases and J by 10 bases, leaving 17 bases between them. This CDR3 reads CASSETLTPGPAFF. The CDR3, as DNA: TGTGCCAGCAGTGAAACCCTAACCCCCGGGCCAGCTTTCTTT. Full variable domain (outside the CDR3, taken from reference TRBV2 and TRBJ1-1): EPEVTQTPSHQVTQMGQEVILRCVPISNHLYFYWYRQILGQKVEFLVSFYNNEISEKSEIFDDQFSVERPDGSNFTLKIRSTKLEDSAMYFCASSETLTPGPAFFGQGTRLTVV.

This clone was picked up a small number of times. V gene TRBV7-9 combines with J gene TRBJ2-5; 7 positions match TRBD1. This CDR3 is built from 15 residues. With V trimmed by 5 bases and J by 4 bases, 10 bases remained unmatched. The germline V gene has CDR1 SEHNR and CDR2 FQNEAQ (reference sequence). CDR3 nucleotides: TGTGCCAGCAGCGGAACAGGGGCTTGGGGAGAGACCCAGTACTTC. Translation gives CASSGTGAWGETQYF. The whole variable domain, filled in from reference TRBV7-9 and TRBJ2-5, reads DTGVSQNPRHKITKRGQNVTFRCDPISEHNRLYWYRQTLGQGPEFLTYFQNEAQLEKSRLLSDRFSAERPKGSFSTLEIQRTEQGDSAMYLCASSGTGAWGETQYFGPGTRLLVL.

This clone was seen only a few times. V and J are TRBV15 and TRBJ1-3; 9 bases match TRBD1. Germline loops: CDR1 LNHNV, CDR2 YYDKDF (reference sequence). The CDR3 has 16 amino acids. With V trimmed by 5 bases and J by 0 bases, 5 bases remained unmatched. This CDR3 reads CATSRQGVNSGNTIYF. The CDR3 DNA reads TGTGCCACCAGCCGACAGGGGGTAAACTCTGGAAACACCATATATTTT. Looking up the rest from reference TRBV15 and TRBJ1-3 gives the full variable domain: DAMVIQNPRYQVTQFGKPVTLSCSQTLNHNVMYWYQQKSSQAPKLLFHYYDKDFNNEADTPDNFQSRRPNTSFCFLDIRSPGLGDTAMYLCATSRQGVNSGNTIYFGEGSWLTVV.

The rearrangement links TRBV18 to TRBJ2-2; 11 bases match TRBD2. The CDR3 consists of 19 residues. J was trimmed by 1 base and V by 4 bases; bases with no gene match: 11. Looked up from germline, CDR1 is KGHSH and CDR2 is LQKENI. The CDR3 loop is CASSRMTSGMVMNTGELFF. The CDR3 nucleotides are TGTGCCAGCTCACGAATGACTAGCGGGATGGTCATGAACACCGGGGAGCTGTTTTTT.